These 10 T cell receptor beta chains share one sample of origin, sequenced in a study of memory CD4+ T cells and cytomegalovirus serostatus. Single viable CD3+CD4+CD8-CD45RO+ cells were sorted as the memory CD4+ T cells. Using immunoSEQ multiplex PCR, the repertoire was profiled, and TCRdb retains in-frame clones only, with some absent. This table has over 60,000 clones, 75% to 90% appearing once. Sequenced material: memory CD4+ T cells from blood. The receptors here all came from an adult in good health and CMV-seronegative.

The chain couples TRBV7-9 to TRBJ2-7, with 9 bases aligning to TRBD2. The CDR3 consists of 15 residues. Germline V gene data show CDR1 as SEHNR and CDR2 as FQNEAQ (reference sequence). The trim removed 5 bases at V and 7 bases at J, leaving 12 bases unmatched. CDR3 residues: CASSPIAGVTLEQYF. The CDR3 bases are TGTGCCAGCAGCCCGATAGCGGGGGTGACTTTGGAGCAGTACTTC.

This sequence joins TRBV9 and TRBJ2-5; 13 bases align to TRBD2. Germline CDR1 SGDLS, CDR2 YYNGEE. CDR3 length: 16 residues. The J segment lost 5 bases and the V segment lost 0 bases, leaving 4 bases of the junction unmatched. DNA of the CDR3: TGTGCCAGCAGCGTAGGGACTAGCGGGAGAGCCGAGACCCAGTACTTC. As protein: CASSVGTSGRAETQYF.

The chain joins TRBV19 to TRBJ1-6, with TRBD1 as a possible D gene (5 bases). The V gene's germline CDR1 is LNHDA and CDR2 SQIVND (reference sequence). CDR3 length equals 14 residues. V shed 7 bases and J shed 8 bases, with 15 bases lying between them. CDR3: CASTTTAGYSPLHF. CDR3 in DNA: TGTGCCAGTACCACCACGGCAGGGTATTCACCCCTCCACTTT. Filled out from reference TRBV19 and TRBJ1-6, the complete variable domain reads DGGITQSPKYLFRKEGQNVTLSCEQNLNHDAMYWYRQDPGQGLRLIYYSQIVNDFQKGDIAEGYSVSREKKESFPLTVTSAQKNPTAFYLCASTTTAGYSPLHFGNGTRLTVT.

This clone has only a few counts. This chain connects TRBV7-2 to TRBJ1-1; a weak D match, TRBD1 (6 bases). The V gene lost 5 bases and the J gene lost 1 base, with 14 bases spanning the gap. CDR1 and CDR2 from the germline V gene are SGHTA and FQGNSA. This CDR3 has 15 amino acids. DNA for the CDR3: TGTGCCAGCAGCACGCGACAGGAGGGGAACACTGAAGCTTTCTTT. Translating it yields CASSTRQEGNTEAFF.

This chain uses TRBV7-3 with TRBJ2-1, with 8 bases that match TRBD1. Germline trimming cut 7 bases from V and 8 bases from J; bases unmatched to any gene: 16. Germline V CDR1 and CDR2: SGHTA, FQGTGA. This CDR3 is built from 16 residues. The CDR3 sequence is CASTWFRGRELDEQFF. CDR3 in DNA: TGTGCCAGCACCTGGTTCAGGGGGCGCGAATTAGATGAGCAGTTCTTC.

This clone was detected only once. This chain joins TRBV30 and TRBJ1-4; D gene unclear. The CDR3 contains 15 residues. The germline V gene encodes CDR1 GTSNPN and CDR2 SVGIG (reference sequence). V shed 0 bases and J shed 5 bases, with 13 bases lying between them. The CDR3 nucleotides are TGTGCCTGGAGTGTAGGCACAGTATTAAATGAAAAACTGTTTTTT. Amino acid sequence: CAWSVGTVLNEKLFF.

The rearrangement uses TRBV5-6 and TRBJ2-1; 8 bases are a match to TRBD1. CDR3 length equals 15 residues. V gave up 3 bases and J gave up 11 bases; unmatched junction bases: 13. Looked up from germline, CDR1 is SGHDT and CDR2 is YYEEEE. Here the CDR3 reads CASSSNPGQVTKQFF. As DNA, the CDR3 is TGTGCCAGCAGCTCCAATCCGGGACAGGTCACTAAGCAGTTCTTC.

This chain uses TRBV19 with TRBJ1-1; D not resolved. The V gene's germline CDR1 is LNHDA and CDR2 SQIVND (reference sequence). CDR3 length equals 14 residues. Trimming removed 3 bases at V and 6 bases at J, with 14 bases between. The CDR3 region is CASSMGSGRAEAFF. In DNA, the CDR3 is TGTGCCAGTAGTATGGGGAGCGGCCGGGCTGAAGCTTTCTTT.

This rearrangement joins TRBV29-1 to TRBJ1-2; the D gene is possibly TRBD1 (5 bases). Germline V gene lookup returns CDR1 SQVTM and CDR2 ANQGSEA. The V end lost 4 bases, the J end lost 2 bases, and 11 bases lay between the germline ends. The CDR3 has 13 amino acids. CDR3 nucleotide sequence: TGCAGCGTTGTGCCCGGGACCAACTATGGCTACACCTTC. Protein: CSVVPGTNYGYTF.

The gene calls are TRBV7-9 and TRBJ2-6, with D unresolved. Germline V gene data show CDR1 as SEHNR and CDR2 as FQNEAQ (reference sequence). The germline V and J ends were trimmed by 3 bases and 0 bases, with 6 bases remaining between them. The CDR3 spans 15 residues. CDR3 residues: CASSLWGSGANVLTF. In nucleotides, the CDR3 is TGTGCCAGCAGCTTGTGGGGCTCTGGGGCCAACGTCCTGACTTTC.